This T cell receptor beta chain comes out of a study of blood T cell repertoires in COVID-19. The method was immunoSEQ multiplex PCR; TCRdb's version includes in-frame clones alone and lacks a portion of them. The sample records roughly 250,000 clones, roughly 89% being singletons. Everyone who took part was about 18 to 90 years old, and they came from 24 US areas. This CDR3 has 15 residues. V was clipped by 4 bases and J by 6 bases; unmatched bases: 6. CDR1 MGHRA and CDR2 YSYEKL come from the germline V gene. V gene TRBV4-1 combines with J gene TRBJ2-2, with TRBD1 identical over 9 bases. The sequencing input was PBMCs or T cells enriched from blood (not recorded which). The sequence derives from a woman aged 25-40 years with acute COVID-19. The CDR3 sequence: CASSLGTGSSGELFF. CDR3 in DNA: TGCGCCAGCAGCCTAGGGACAGGGAGTTCCGGGGAGCTGTTTTTT.